The present TCR beta chain was sequenced within a study of T cell clones after liver transplantation. This table comes from immunoSEQ multiplex PCR, and its TCRdb copy is limited to in-frame clones, with some not included. This sample has 90,000 to 120,000 clones, with about 81% found just once. The table lists this clone with a count of one. V dropped 4 bases and J dropped 7; count of bases not matched to a gene: 3. The CDR3 runs to 12 residues. Germline values: CDR1 SGHTA, CDR2 FQGNSA. The chain links TRBV7-2 to TRBJ1-2; TRBD1 matches at 7 bases. The receptor's source is a human donor who received a liver transplant. Source: CD4+ T cells from blood, taken before liver transplant. The CDR3 sequence: CASSWQGGGYTF. CDR3 DNA sequence: TGTGCCAGCAGCTGGCAGGGGGGTGGCTACACCTTC.